This entry features one T cell receptor beta chain sequence. The data derive from a study of shared clonotypes between healthy human individuals. TCRdb keeps only in-frame clones here, not all; method: immunoSEQ multiplex PCR. The sample gives millions of clones, 95% of which show up once; 0.13% is in the top ten. This CDR3 region has 14 residues. Trimming removed 1 base from V and 5 bases from J, with 11 bases in between. Germline values: CDR1 GTSNPN, CDR2 SVGIG (reference sequence). The chain couples TRBV30 to TRBJ1-4; the D is unclear. The specimen sequenced was naive CD4+ T cells sorted from blood. Stated subset: CD45RA+ positively selected. The receptor was isolated from a young man in good health. Written as DNA, the CDR3 is TGTGCCTGGAGTGCAGGACGGCCGAATGAAAAACTGTTTTTT. Protein product: CAWSAGRPNEKLFF.